These 16 T cell receptor beta chains share one sample of origin, sequenced in a study of T cells after yellow fever vaccination. TCRdb analysed the 5' RACE reads with MiXCR anew, one entry per CDR3 protein. The top ten clones hold approximately 2.7% of a sample with around 120,000 distinct CDR3 sequences, 6.5% to 9% of them seen once. The source material was CD4+ T cells sorted from PBMCs, sampled approximately 47 days after the first yellow fever vaccination. These receptors all stem from a man aged 18 to 35 who received the YFV17D yellow fever vaccine.

This clonotype was counted many times. The chain links TRBV7-9 to TRBJ1-6; D possibly corresponds to TRBD1 (5 bases). Germline V gene lookup returns CDR1 SEHNR and CDR2 FQNEAQ (reference sequence). Between the trimmed V and J ends, which lost 3 bases and 13 bases, there was a span of 13 bases. CDR3 length equals 13 residues. This CDR3 is CASSFTTQGPLHF. CDR3 nucleotide sequence: TGTGCCAGCAGCTTCACCACCCAGGGCCCCCTCCACTTT.

This clonotype was detected many times. This rearrangement joins TRBV10-3 to TRBJ2-2; no reliable D call. Germline-derived CDR1 and CDR2 are ENHRY and SYGVKD. Trimming stripped 8 bases from V and 0 bases from J, with 10 bases between. CDR3 size: 14 residues. The CDR3 loop is CAIAPVTNTGELFF. In nucleotides, the CDR3 is TGTGCCATCGCACCAGTGACGAACACCGGGGAGCTGTTTTTT.

The chain recombines TRBV20-1 with TRBJ1-2; D gene uncertain. Germline CDR1 reads DFQATT; CDR2 reads SNEGSKA (reference sequence). Trimming stripped 6 bases from V and 5 bases from J, with 10 bases between. The CDR3 is made up of 11 amino acids. As DNA, the CDR3 is TGCAGTGCCTTCAGCGAGTATGGCTACACCTTC. Translated: CSAFSEYGYTF.

This clonotype was counted at least ten times. The chain joins TRBV5-6 to TRBJ1-3; TRBD1 matches 10 bases. Germline-derived CDR1 and CDR2 are SGHDT and YYEEEE. The CDR3 extends over 16 amino acids. The V segment lost 3 bases and the J segment 2 bases; nucleotides outside the gene matches: 5. The CDR3 loop is CASSWDRGSAGNTIYF. The CDR3 nucleotides read TGTGCCAGCAGCTGGGACAGGGGCTCAGCTGGAAACACCATATATTTT.

The table lists this clonotype with many counts. The DNA of the CDR3 is TGTGCCAGCAGTTCCCGCAATGAGCAGTTCTTC. As protein: CASSSRNEQFF. The chain combines TRBV27 with TRBJ2-1; D call uncertain. The CDR3 length is 11 residues. V lost 4 bases and J lost 6, with 4 bases in between. Germline V gene data show CDR1 as MNHEY and CDR2 as SMNVEV (reference sequence).

This clonotype was observed many times. The chain couples TRBV19 to TRBJ1-5; no definite D call. The V gene's germline CDR1 is LNHDA and CDR2 SQIVND (reference sequence). CDR3 size: 13 residues. V shed 5 bases and J shed 7 bases, with 12 bases lying between them. CDR3 in amino acids: CASSDGVRQPQHF. CDR3 nucleotide sequence: TGTGCCAGTAGTGACGGGGTGAGACAGCCCCAGCATTTT.

As for this clonotype: A much bigger clone sits one base away, suggesting this may be a read error. The V call is TRBV7-9, the J call TRBJ1-1; no clear D gene. V was shortened by 3 bases and J by 5 bases, with 7 bases between the two germline ends. This CDR3 has 12 amino acids. In germline, CDR1 is SEHNR, CDR2 FQNEAQ (reference sequence). In DNA, the CDR3 is TGTGCCAGCAGCTTCCAGACAACTGAAGCTTTCTTT. This sequence encodes CASSFQTTEAFF.

This clonotype was seen ten or more times. The chain employs TRBV7-3 and TRBJ2-3; D is ambiguous. Trimming took off 5 bases at V and 5 bases at J, with 17 bases between the two ends. Germline V gene lookup returns CDR1 SGHTA and CDR2 FQGTGA. The CDR3 has 15 amino acids. The CDR3 DNA sequence: TGTGCCAGCAGCCCGTATAGGCAAGCGAGAGATACGCAGTATTTT. Its protein product is CASSPYRQARDTQYF.

This clonotype has a count of ten or more. The rearrangement joins TRBV5-1 to TRBJ2-6; no firm D call. Germline V CDR1 and CDR2: SGHRS, YFSETQ. Trimming stripped 3 bases from V and 4 bases from J, with 8 bases between. The CDR3 sequence is 14 residues long. For the CDR3, the DNA is TGCGCCAGCAGCTCCGGATCCGGGGCCAACGTCCTGACTTTC. It specifies CASSSGSGANVLTF.

This clonotype was found many times. The rearrangement uses TRBV10-3 and TRBJ2-1; D not certain. The germline gives CDR1 ENHRY, CDR2 SYGVKD. The CDR3 spans 10 residues. The V end lost 4 bases, the J end lost 9 bases, and 4 bases lay between the germline ends. The CDR3: CAISVGEQFF. As DNA, the CDR3 is TGTGCCATCAGTGTGGGTGAGCAGTTCTTC.

This clonotype was detected ten times or more. This chain connects TRBV20-1 to TRBJ2-2, with D unclear. Germline V CDR1 and CDR2: DFQATT, SNEGSKA (reference sequence). V was shortened by 4 bases and J by 1 base, with 10 bases between the two germline ends. The CDR3 contains 14 residues. The chain's CDR3 is CSANGYLNTGELFF. The CDR3 nucleotides are TGCAGTGCTAACGGATATCTGAACACCGGGGAGCTGTTTTTT.

In this sample, this clonotype turned up many times. The genes are TRBV20-1 and TRBJ2-1; 9 bases match TRBD2. The CDR3 consists of 16 residues. Germline V gives CDR1 DFQATT, CDR2 SNEGSKA (reference sequence). V trimming: 3 bases; J trimming: 6 bases; junction bases outside the gene matches: 12. The CDR3: CSASRSAGGPINEQFF. As DNA, the CDR3 is TGCAGTGCTAGCCGGTCGGCGGGGGGGCCGATCAATGAGCAGTTCTTC.

This clonotype was counted many times. The chain uses TRBV7-2 and TRBJ2-5, with no clear D. The CDR3 length is 13 residues. Trimming removed 4 bases at V and 1 base at J, with 7 bases between. Germline V gives CDR1 SGHTA, CDR2 FQGNSA. The CDR3 DNA reads as TGTGCCAGCAGCTGGACCATCCAAGAGACCCAGTACTTC. It is translated as CASSWTIQETQYF.

This clonotype was counted between two and nine times. The gene calls are TRBV5-1 and TRBJ2-3; D not certain. This CDR3 spans 14 amino acids. Per germline, CDR1 SGHRS and CDR2 YFSETQ. V was cut by 2 bases and J by 2 bases, with 9 bases left in between. The CDR3: CASSFPLVTDTQYF. CDR3 in DNA: TGCGCCAGCAGCTTCCCCCTCGTCACAGATACGCAGTATTTT.

A note on this clonotype: This may be a read error: a much more frequent sequence differs by one nucleotide. This chain joins TRBV7-2 and TRBJ1-1; D is unresolved. This CDR3 region has 13 residues. V was cut by 5 bases and J by 8 bases, with 15 bases left in between. In germline, CDR1 is SGHTA, CDR2 FQGNSA. CDR3 in amino acids: CASSGGNSGEAFF. CDR3 coding DNA: TGTGCCAGCAGCGGCGGAAACAGCGGAGAAGCTTTCTTT. The full variable domain, in which reference TRBV7-2 and TRBJ1-1 provide the parts outside the CDR3, is GAGVSQSPSNKVTEKGKDVELRCDPISGHTALYWYRQSLGQGLEFLIYFQGNSAPDKSGLPSDRFSAERTGGSVSTLTIQRTQQEDSAVYLCASSGGNSGEAFFGQGTRLTVV.

Comment on this clonotype: A single base separates this from a much larger clone, so it may be a read error. The chain joins TRBV5-1 to TRBJ2-1; D remains ambiguous. This CDR3 contains 13 residues. V lost 3 bases and J lost 9, with 13 bases in between. Germline CDR1 reads SGHRS; CDR2 reads YFSETQ. DNA of the CDR3: TGCGCCAGCAGCTCCTCGATAAGTGGTGAGCAGTTCTTC. Its translation: CASSSSISGEQFF.